The 20 T cell receptor beta chains reported below all come from one sample, sequenced in a study of blood T cells in healthy people across ages (dated by TCRdb to about 2015). Preparation of the library involved 5' RACE. TCRdb records Illumina HiSeq 2500 as the sequencer. A second PCR of about 6 to 12 cycles was performed with a sample-barcoded 5' primer and a J-beta primer mix. TCRdb's own reprocessing of the public reads used fastp at Q25 and MiXCR and kept productive beta chains. For every CDR3 protein sequence, its rows merge into one entry that carries the most common genes and DNA. The table for this sample lists about 1.7 million distinct CDR3 sequences; 28% of them were counted only once. 7.7% of the sample is in the top ten clones. Material: blood. These receptors all stem from a woman under 40 in good health.

The V gene is TRBV24-1, the J gene TRBJ2-1, with 7 bases aligning to TRBD1. Germline lookup yields CDR1 KGHDR and CDR2 SFDVKD. The junction had 6 bases not matched to a gene; V was cut back by 4 bases and J by 1 base. The CDR3 sequence is 16 residues long. The CDR3 DNA reads as TGTGCCACCAGTGAGGCAGGGGGTGGATCCTACAATGAGCAGTTCTTC. This codes for CATSEAGGGSYNEQFF.

J is TRBJ1-2 and V is TRBV20-1, with a tentative D call TRBD1 (5 bases). From germline, CDR1 is DFQATT and CDR2 SNEGSKA (reference sequence). V was pared by 0 bases and J by 8 bases, with 10 bases between. This CDR3 spans 12 amino acids. The chain's CDR3 is CSARDEGRGYTF. The CDR3 DNA follows: TGCAGTGCTAGAGACGAGGGGCGGGGCTACACCTTC.

At least ten counts were recorded for this clonotype. The rearrangement uses TRBV12-3 or TRBV12-4 and TRBJ1-2; TRBD1 might be the D (5 bases). CDR3 length: 15 residues. With 0 bases removed from V and 1 base from J, the gap between germline ends came to 9 bases. The CDR3 DNA reads as TGTGCCAGCAGTTTAGCGGGGACTTATAACTATGGCTACACCTTC. This codes for CASSLAGTYNYGYTF.

The sample holds many counts of this clonotype. CDR3 protein: CAISERPWEQYF. Here the CDR3 DNA reads TGTGCCATCAGTGAGCGGCCGTGGGAGCAGTACTTC. The V and J genes are TRBV10-3 and TRBJ2-7, with D uncertain. The CDR3 contains 12 residues. Germline CDR1 and CDR2: ENHRY and SYGVKD. Trimming stripped 2 bases from V and 7 bases from J, with 9 bases between.

This clonotype has a count of ten or more. The chain links TRBV27 to TRBJ2-5; 7 bases align to TRBD1. Germline-derived CDR1 and CDR2 are MNHEY and SMNVEV (reference sequence). V dropped 5 bases and J dropped 2; count of bases not matched to a gene: 11. The CDR3 extends over 16 amino acids. The CDR3 nucleotides read TGTGCCAGCAGTCCCCGGGGACAGCTACAGCAAGAGACCCAGTACTTC. It specifies CASSPRGQLQQETQYF.

This sequence joins TRBV6-6 and TRBJ1-1; a weak D match, TRBD1 (5 bases). V gave up 2 bases and J gave up 5 bases, with 15 bases separating them. The CDR3 has 15 residues. The germline CDR1 and CDR2 sequences are MNHNY and SVGAGI (reference sequence). The CDR3 nucleotides are TGTGCCAGCAGTTACAGGGCCAGGGAGGGAACTGAAGCTTTCTTT. This encodes CASSYRAREGTEAFF.

The chain employs TRBV2 and TRBJ2-3; D may be TRBD2 (5 bases). The length of the CDR3 is 15 residues. Trimming left V 2 bases short and J 7 bases short, with 16 bases between. The V gene's germline CDR1 is SNHLY and CDR2 FYNNEI. The CDR3 DNA reads TGTGCCAGCAGTGAACGTGAACTAGAGGTGAATACGCAGTATTTT. This gives the protein CASSERELEVNTQYF.

Concerning this clonotype: One end of the junction does not line up with germline, which may come from a read error. The V call is TRBV24-1, the J call TRBJ1-5; possibly TRBD1 for D (5 bases). This CDR3 is 14 amino acids long. CDR1 KGHDR and CDR2 SFDVKD come from the germline V gene. The CDR3 nucleotides are TGTGCCACCAGGGATTACGGACAACGCGAGCCCCAGCATTTT. Its protein is CATRDYGQREPQHF.

This rearrangement joins TRBV20-1 to TRBJ2-7, with D unresolved. CDR3 length: 13 amino acids. Germline lookup yields CDR1 DFQATT and CDR2 SNEGSKA (reference sequence). Between the trimmed V and J ends, which lost 3 bases and 1 base, there was a span of 10 bases. Written as DNA, the CDR3 is TGCAGTGCTAGTTTGGTAGGGTCCTACGAGCAGTACTTC. Protein sequence: CSASLVGSYEQYF.

The chain uses TRBV7-2 and TRBJ2-3; 14 bases agree with TRBD2. CDR1 SGHTA and CDR2 FQGNSA come from the germline V gene. The ends lost 5 bases at V and 6 bases at J; junction bases unmatched: 13. The CDR3 is 18 residues long. The CDR3 nucleotides are TGTGCCAGCAGCCGCGGGCCGGGACTAGCGGGAGTAGGTGATACGCAGTATTTT. It is translated as CASSRGPGLAGVGDTQYF.

The chain recombines TRBV5-5 with TRBJ2-1; 13 nucleotides align to TRBD2. Germline lookup yields CDR1 SGHKS and CDR2 YYEKEE (reference sequence). V was pared by 7 bases and J by 9 bases, with 13 bases of the junction left unmatched. The CDR3 contains 16 residues. The chain's CDR3 is CASRPPTSGGASEQFF. DNA for the CDR3: TGTGCCAGCCGCCCCCCTACTAGCGGGGGGGCTAGTGAGCAGTTCTTC.

This clonotype was seen a handful of times. This chain uses TRBV27 with TRBJ2-3, with TRBD1 identical over 7 bases. After removal of 5 bases from V and 5 bases from J, the junction contained 10 bases not matched to a gene. Germline loops: CDR1 MNHEY, CDR2 SMNVEV (reference sequence). This CDR3 region has 15 residues. CDR3 loop: CASSLPDREGDTQYF. In nucleotides, the CDR3 is TGTGCCAGCAGTCTCCCCGACAGGGAAGGAGATACGCAGTATTTT.

The rearrangement joins TRBV5-1 to TRBJ2-5, with TRBD2 matching 8 bases. V shed 0 bases, J shed 0 bases, and the junction held 4 bases outside the gene matches. Germline loops: CDR1 SGHRS, CDR2 YFSETQ. There are 16 residues in the CDR3. The CDR3 is CASSLGPSGYQETQYF. The CDR3, as DNA: TGCGCCAGCAGCTTGGGACCTAGCGGGTACCAAGAGACCCAGTACTTC.

This chain connects TRBV20-1 to TRBJ1-6; D might be TRBD1 (6 bases). Per the germline V gene, CDR1 is DFQATT and CDR2 is SNEGSKA (reference sequence). V lost 3 bases, J lost 7 bases, and 16 bases lay in between. The CDR3 length is 15 residues. CDR3 region: CSASSGGQGNSPLHF. In nucleotides, the CDR3 is TGCAGTGCTAGTTCGGGGGGGCAGGGGAATTCACCCCTCCACTTT.

The J gene is TRBJ2-5, the V gene TRBV9; possible D gene TRBD2, 5 bases. TRBJ2-7 explains the end of the DNA better; the J call may be wrong. This CDR3 comprises 13 residues. Germline V gives CDR1 SGDLS, CDR2 YYNGEE. The CDR3 sequence is CASSRSGFYEQYF. Here the CDR3 DNA reads TGTGCCAGCAGCAGGAGCGGATTCTACGAGCAGTACTTC.

In its sample, this clonotype was seen many times. Because the CDR3's place on the DNA is in doubt, the DNA is left out and the CDR3 is given as listed by TCRdb. V and J are TRBV28 and TRBJ2-7; the table assigns TRBD2, which was not confirmed against the DNA. Germline CDR1 and CDR2: MDHEN and SYDVKM. The CDR3 has 13 amino acids, counting both end residues. The CDR3 here is CASSFGSGYEQYF.

At least ten counts were recorded for this clonotype. This chain uses TRBV3-1 with TRBJ2-1; weak D call: TRBD2 (6 bases). The CDR3 is 15 residues long. CDR1 and CDR2 from the germline V gene are LGHDT and YNNKEL (reference sequence). V dropped 5 bases and J dropped 1 base, with 12 bases sitting between them. The CDR3 region is CASSFTLASYNEQFF. The CDR3 region has the DNA TGTGCCAGCAGCTTCACCCTAGCGTCCTACAATGAGCAGTTCTTC.

CDR3 bases: TGTGCCACCAGTGCGGCCTCAGATACGCAGTATTTT. Its translation: CATSAASDTQYF. The chain links TRBV24-1 to TRBJ2-3; D is ambiguous. The CDR3 is 12 amino acids. With 5 bases removed from V and 4 bases from J, the gap between germline ends came to 6 bases. Germline CDR1 KGHDR, CDR2 SFDVKD.

The chain recombines TRBV5-5 with TRBJ2-3; no firm D call. With 6 bases removed from V and 1 base from J, the gap between germline ends came to 9 bases. CDR3 length equals 13 residues. Germline CDR1 and CDR2: SGHKS and YYEKEE (reference sequence). The CDR3 region is CASTLWGTDTQYF. The CDR3 DNA reads as TGTGCCAGCACCCTATGGGGCACAGATACGCAGTATTTT.

The J gene is TRBJ1-1, the V gene TRBV12-3 or TRBV12-4, with 12 bases identical to TRBD1. This CDR3 is 15 amino acids long. V dropped 6 bases and J dropped 4; count of bases not matched to a gene: 6. The CDR3 DNA reads TGTGCCAGCAGGCGGGACAGGGGGCTTAGCACTGAAGCTTTCTTT. It encodes CASRRDRGLSTEAFF.